This T cell receptor (beta chain) was captured by sequencing in a study of T cells in Graves' hyperthyroidism and ophthalmopathy. This clonotype came up once. Each 10 ml fresh peripheral blood draw supplied the PBMCs. Germline loops: CDR1 DFQATT, CDR2 SNEGSKA (reference sequence). Trimming cost V 4 bases and J 8 bases; bases outside gene matches: 19. The length of the CDR3 is 17 residues. TCR beta CDR3 region amplification was performed from RNA transcripts. HTBI primers were the set used in a first-round RT-PCR of the TCR CDR3. TCRdb fed the multiplex PCR reads into MiXCR, producing one record per CDR3 protein. The table lists hundreds of thousands of distinct CDR3 sequences, about 14% of them singletons.

The TCR comes from a woman aged 45-59 years with Graves' ophthalmopathy. The chain uses TRBV20-1 and TRBJ2-1, with 8 bases that match TRBD2. The source material was blood. The CDR3 DNA is TGCAGTGCTACCCGGGAAGCGGGAGCTCGGGTGGGGTATGAGCAGTTCTTC. Its protein product is CSATREAGARVGYEQFF.